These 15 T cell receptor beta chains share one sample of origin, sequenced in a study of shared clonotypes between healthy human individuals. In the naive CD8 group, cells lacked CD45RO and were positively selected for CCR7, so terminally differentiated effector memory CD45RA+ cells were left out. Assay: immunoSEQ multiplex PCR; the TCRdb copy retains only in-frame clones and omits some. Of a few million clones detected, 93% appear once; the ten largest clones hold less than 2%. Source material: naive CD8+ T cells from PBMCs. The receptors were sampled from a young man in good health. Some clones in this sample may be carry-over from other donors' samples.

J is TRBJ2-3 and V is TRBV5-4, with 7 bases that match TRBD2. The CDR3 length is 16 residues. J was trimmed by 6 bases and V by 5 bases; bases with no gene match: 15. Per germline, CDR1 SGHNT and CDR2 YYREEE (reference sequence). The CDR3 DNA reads TGTGCCAGCAGTCCATCCCTAGCGGAGGCGAGGGATACGCAGTATTTT. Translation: CASSPSLAEARDTQYF.

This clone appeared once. The CDR3, as DNA: TGTGCCAGCAGTCGGGACCTACCAACCTACAATGAGCAGTTCTTC. Protein product: CASSRDLPTYNEQFF. This chain links TRBV28 with TRBJ2-1; D tentatively fits TRBD1 or TRBD2 (5 bases each). V dropped 5 bases and J dropped 2 bases, with 13 bases sitting between them. Germline V gene data show CDR1 as MDHEN and CDR2 as SYDVKM. This CDR3 is 15 amino acids long.

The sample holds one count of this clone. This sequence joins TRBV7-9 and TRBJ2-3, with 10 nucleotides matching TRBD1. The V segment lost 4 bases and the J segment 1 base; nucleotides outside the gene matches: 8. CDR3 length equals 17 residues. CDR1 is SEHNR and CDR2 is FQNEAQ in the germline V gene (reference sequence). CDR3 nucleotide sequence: TGTGCCAGCAGCTCGGCGACAGGGGGCCATGGCACAGATACGCAGTATTTT. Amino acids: CASSSATGGHGTDTQYF.

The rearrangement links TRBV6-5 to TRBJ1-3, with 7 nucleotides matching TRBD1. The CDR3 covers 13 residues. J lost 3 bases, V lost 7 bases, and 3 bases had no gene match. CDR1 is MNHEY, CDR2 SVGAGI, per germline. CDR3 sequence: CASTTGIGNTIYF. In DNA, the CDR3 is TGTGCCAGCACGACAGGGATTGGAAACACCATATATTTT.

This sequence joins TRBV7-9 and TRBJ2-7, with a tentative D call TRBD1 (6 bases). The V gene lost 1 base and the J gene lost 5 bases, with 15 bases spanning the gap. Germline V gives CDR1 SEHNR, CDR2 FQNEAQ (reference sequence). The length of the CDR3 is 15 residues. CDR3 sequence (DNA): TGTGCCAGCAGCTTAGGATTGCTGGGGGCCCACGAGCAGTACTTC. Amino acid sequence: CASSLGLLGAHEQYF.

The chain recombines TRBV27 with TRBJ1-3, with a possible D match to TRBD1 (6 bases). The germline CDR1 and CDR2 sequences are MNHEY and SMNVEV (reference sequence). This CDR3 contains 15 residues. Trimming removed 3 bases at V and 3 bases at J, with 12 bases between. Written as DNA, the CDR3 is TGTGCCAGCAGTTTTTCGGGGGGCTTTGGAAACACCATATATTTT. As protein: CASSFSGGFGNTIYF.

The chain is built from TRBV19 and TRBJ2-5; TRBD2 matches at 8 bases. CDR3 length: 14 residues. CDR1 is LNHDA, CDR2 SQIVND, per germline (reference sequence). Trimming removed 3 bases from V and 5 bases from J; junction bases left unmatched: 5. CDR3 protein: CASSISGSPETQYF. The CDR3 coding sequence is TGTGCCAGTAGTATCAGCGGGAGTCCGGAGACCCAGTACTTC.

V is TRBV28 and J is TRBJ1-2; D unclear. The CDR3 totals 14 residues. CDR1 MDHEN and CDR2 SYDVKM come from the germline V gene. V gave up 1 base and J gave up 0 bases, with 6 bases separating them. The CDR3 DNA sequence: TGTGCCAGCAGTTTATTGGGCACTAACTATGGCTACACCTTC. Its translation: CASSLLGTNYGYTF.

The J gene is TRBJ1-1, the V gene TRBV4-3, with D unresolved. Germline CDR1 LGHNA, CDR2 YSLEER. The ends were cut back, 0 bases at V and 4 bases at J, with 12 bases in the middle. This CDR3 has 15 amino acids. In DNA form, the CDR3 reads TGCGCCAGCAGCCAAGAGGCGTTTTCGGGCACTGAAGCTTTCTTT. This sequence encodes CASSQEAFSGTEAFF.

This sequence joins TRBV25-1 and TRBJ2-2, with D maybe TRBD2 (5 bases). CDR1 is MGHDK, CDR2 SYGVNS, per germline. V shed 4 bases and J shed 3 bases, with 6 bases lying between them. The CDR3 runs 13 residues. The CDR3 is CASSAGDTGELFF. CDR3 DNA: TGTGCCAGCAGTGCCGGGGACACCGGGGAGCTGTTTTTT.

This CDR3 is CASSLERRNGELFF. The CDR3 DNA reads as TGTGCCAGCAGTTTAGAGAGGAGGAACGGGGAGCTGTTTTTT. The chain uses TRBV27 and TRBJ2-2, with a tentative D call TRBD2 (5 bases). The V gene's germline CDR1 is MNHEY and CDR2 SMNVEV (reference sequence). With 2 bases removed from V and 7 bases from J, the gap between germline ends came to 11 bases. There are 14 residues in the CDR3.

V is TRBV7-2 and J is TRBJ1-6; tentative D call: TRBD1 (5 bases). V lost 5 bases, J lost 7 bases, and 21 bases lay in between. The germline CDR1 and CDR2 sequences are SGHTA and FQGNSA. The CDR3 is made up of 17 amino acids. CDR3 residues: CASSPQVGAGWNSPLHF. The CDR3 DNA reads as TGTGCCAGCAGCCCGCAAGTTGGGGCGGGGTGGAATTCACCCCTCCACTTT.

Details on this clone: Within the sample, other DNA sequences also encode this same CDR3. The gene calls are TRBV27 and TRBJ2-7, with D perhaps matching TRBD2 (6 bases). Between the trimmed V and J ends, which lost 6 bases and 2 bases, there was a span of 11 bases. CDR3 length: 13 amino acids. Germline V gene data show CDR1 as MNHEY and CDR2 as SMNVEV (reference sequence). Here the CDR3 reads CASSPGSTYEQYF. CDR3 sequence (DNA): TGTGCCAGCAGCCCCGGGAGCACCTACGAGCAGTACTTC.

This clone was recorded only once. The chain's CDR3 is CSVDIPPEQYF. The CDR3 DNA sequence: TGCAGCGTTGATATTCCCCCCGAGCAGTACTTC. The chain carries TRBV29-1 and TRBJ2-7; D remains ambiguous. Germline loops: CDR1 SQVTM, CDR2 ANQGSEA. V lost 3 bases and J 6 bases, leaving 9 bases between the germline ends. The CDR3 runs 11 residues.

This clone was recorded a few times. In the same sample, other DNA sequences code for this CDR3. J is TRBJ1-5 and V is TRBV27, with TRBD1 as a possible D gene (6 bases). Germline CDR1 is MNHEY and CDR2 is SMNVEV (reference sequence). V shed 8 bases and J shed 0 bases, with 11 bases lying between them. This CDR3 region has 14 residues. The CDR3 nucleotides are TGTGCCAGCCGTCCACAGGGTAGCAATCAGCCCCAGCATTTT. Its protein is CASRPQGSNQPQHF.